The 19 T cell receptor beta chains presented below share a single source sample, sequenced in a study of shared clonotypes between healthy human individuals (dated by TCRdb to the early 2020s). The library was prepared using the immunoSEQ multiplex PCR assay. Entries here come from immuneACCESS through TCRdb and include only in-frame sequences with V and J called. Some clones fail to appear in such tables; in the studies checked, an unresolved V gene covers under half of the shortfall, and the cause of the remainder is unknown. A total of a few hundred thousand clones appear in this sample, about 95% of them only once. 0.11% of the sample is taken by the ten largest. CD8 naive samples consisted of CD45RO-negative cells that were positively selected for CCR7, yielding a CD45RA+CCR7+ population without TemRA cells. Sequenced sample: naive CD8+ T cells sorted from blood. This specimen's cell subset or site label, per the study, means: CD45RA+CCR7+. The source of these receptors is a woman in her thirties in good health.

To note about this clone: At the DNA level, this CDR3 is encoded by other sequences in the same sample as well. The rearrangement uses TRBV5-8 and TRBJ2-7; D is perhaps TRBD1 (5 bases). The V gene's germline CDR1 is SGHTS and CDR2 YDEGEE. With 4 bases removed from V and 3 bases from J, the gap between germline ends came to 8 bases. This CDR3 region has 12 residues. CDR3 residues: CASSPDSYEQYF. CDR3 sequence (DNA): TGTGCCAGCAGCCCCGACAGCTACGAGCAGTACTTC.

This chain joins TRBV28 and TRBJ2-1; TRBD1 aligns across 8 bases. This CDR3 spans 16 amino acids. Germline V CDR1 and CDR2: MDHEN, SYDVKM. The trim removed 0 bases at V and 6 bases at J, leaving 7 bases unmatched. DNA of the CDR3: TGTGCCAGCAGTTTATGGTTTCAGGGGGCGCCCAATGAGCAGTTCTTC. Its protein product is CASSLWFQGAPNEQFF.

The V gene is TRBV27, the J gene TRBJ2-7; 10 bases map to TRBD2. CDR1 is MNHEY and CDR2 is SMNVEV in the germline V gene (reference sequence). The V segment lost 3 bases and the J segment 7 bases; nucleotides outside the gene matches: 9. CDR3 length: 15 amino acids. In nucleotides, the CDR3 is TGTGCCAGCAGTTTTCTAGCGGGAGCCATTGGGGAGCAGTACTTC. It is translated as CASSFLAGAIGEQYF.

The genes are TRBV7-8 and TRBJ2-5; possibly TRBD2 for D (7 bases). V gave up 1 base and J gave up 7 bases, with 22 bases separating them. Germline lookup yields CDR1 SGHVS and CDR2 FQNEAQ. The CDR3 runs 17 residues. The CDR3 nucleotides read TGTGCCAGCAGCTTAGTTGTCGGCAGGGAGGGGGACTGGACCCAGTACTTC. Amino acid sequence: CASSLVVGREGDWTQYF.

This chain joins TRBV9 and TRBJ2-1; 9 positions agree with TRBD2. CDR1 SGDLS and CDR2 YYNGEE come from the germline V gene. This CDR3 comprises 16 residues. The trim removed 0 bases at V and 2 bases at J, leaving 3 bases unmatched. The CDR3 nucleotides are TGTGCCAGCAGCGTAGGCGCGGGAGGGGCCTACAATGAGCAGTTCTTC. Its protein is CASSVGAGGAYNEQFF.

This clone occurred once. The chain carries TRBV14 and TRBJ1-1; D gene uncertain. Per the germline V gene, CDR1 is SGHDN and CDR2 is FVKESK. The CDR3 extends over 17 amino acids. The V and J ends lost 0 bases and 8 bases respectively, with 22 bases between them. This CDR3 reads CASSQDSIFRGLREAFF. CDR3 bases: TGTGCCAGCAGCCAAGATTCTATCTTTCGGGGTCTCAGGGAAGCTTTCTTT.

The chain combines TRBV6-6 with TRBJ2-1, with D uncertain. The V end was cut by 5 bases, the J end by 6 bases, with 20 bases between. The CDR3 has 16 residues. Germline-derived CDR1 and CDR2 are MNHNY and SVGAGI (reference sequence). CDR3 sequence (DNA): TGTGCCAGCAGTCCCGGCTCACCCCCTAACCCCAATGAGCAGTTCTTC. This translates into CASSPGSPPNPNEQFF.

The chain is built from TRBV27 and TRBJ1-2; 8 positions match TRBD1. In germline, CDR1 is MNHEY, CDR2 SMNVEV (reference sequence). The CDR3 is made up of 12 amino acids. J lost 6 bases, V lost 8 bases, and 5 bases had no gene match. CDR3 in amino acids: CASGNRGDGYTF. The CDR3 region has the DNA TGTGCCAGCGGAAACAGGGGGGATGGCTACACCTTC.

This rearrangement joins TRBV5-1 to TRBJ1-5; no clear D gene. The V and J ends lost 0 bases and 4 bases respectively, with 11 bases between them. Germline V gene lookup returns CDR1 SGHRS and CDR2 YFSETQ. This CDR3 has 15 amino acids. This CDR3 reads CASSLGGIGNQPQHF. CDR3 sequence (DNA): TGCGCCAGCAGCTTGGGAGGGATCGGAAATCAGCCCCAGCATTTT.

The chain combines TRBV6-4 with TRBJ1-5; no firm D call. Germline CDR1 MRHNA, CDR2 SNTAGT. This CDR3 has 9 residues. V shed 11 bases and J shed 9 bases, with 8 bases lying between them. CDR3 loop: CAVSGPQHF. CDR3 sequence (DNA): TGTGCCGTTTCCGGGCCCCAGCATTTT.

This clone was detected only once. The chain combines TRBV5-1 with TRBJ2-3; D is uncertain. The V gene lost 3 bases and the J gene lost 2 bases, with 13 bases spanning the gap. Germline-derived CDR1 and CDR2 are SGHRS and YFSETQ. The CDR3 is 15 amino acids. In DNA form, the CDR3 reads TGCGCCAGCAGCTCCTCTTCCGGTCACACAGATACGCAGTATTTT. This gives the protein CASSSSSGHTDTQYF.

This chain uses TRBV28 with TRBJ2-7; TRBD1 matches 9 bases. In germline, CDR1 is MDHEN, CDR2 SYDVKM. The CDR3 runs to 15 residues. The J segment lost 3 bases and the V segment lost 5 bases, leaving 8 bases of the junction unmatched. The CDR3 protein is CASSPRQGGHYEQYF. CDR3 sequence (DNA): TGTGCCAGCAGTCCTCGACAGGGGGGACACTACGAGCAGTACTTC. Filled out from reference TRBV28 and TRBJ2-7, the complete variable domain reads DVKVTQSSRYLVKRTGEKVFLECVQDMDHENMFWYRQDPGLGLRLIYFSYDVKMKEKGDIPEGYSVSREKKERFSLILESASTNQTSMYLCASSPRQGGHYEQYFGPGTRLTVT.

CDR3 DNA: TGCAGCGTTGAAACACCGGGACTAGCGGGAGGGGGGACAGATACGCAGTATTTT. Protein product: CSVETPGLAGGGTDTQYF. The V call is TRBV29-1, the J call TRBJ2-3; 16 nucleotides line up with TRBD2. This CDR3 is built from 18 residues. The ends lost 2 bases at V and 3 bases at J; junction bases unmatched: 8. The germline CDR1 and CDR2 sequences are SQVTM and ANQGSEA.

This chain connects TRBV20-1 to TRBJ2-1; D ambiguous. V was clipped by 6 bases and J by 7 bases, with 10 bases between them. The CDR3 length is 11 residues. The germline CDR1 and CDR2 sequences are DFQATT and SNEGSKA (reference sequence). This CDR3 reads CSAPERNEQFF. The DNA for the CDR3 is TGCAGTGCACCGGAACGTAATGAGCAGTTCTTC.

V is TRBV29-1 and J is TRBJ2-6; a weak D match, TRBD2 (6 bases). CDR3 length: 13 amino acids. Germline lookup yields CDR1 SQVTM and CDR2 ANQGSEA. Trimming took off 8 bases at V and 0 bases at J, with 8 bases between the two ends. Here the CDR3 reads CSRAGSGANVLTF. CDR3 in DNA: TGCAGCCGAGCGGGCTCTGGGGCCAACGTCCTGACTTTC.

The chain has TRBV4-2 and TRBJ2-7, with D tentatively TRBD1 (6 bases). The CDR3 totals 18 residues. Germline V CDR1 and CDR2: LGHNA, YNFKEQ. Trimming left V 2 bases short and J 3 bases short, with 23 bases between. As DNA, the CDR3 is TGTGCCAGCAGCCAATCCCCGGATTTCGGGACAACCTACTACGAGCAGTACTTC. It codes for CASSQSPDFGTTYYEQYF.

This chain connects TRBV19 to TRBJ1-1; D remains ambiguous. Between the trimmed V and J ends, which lost 3 bases and 1 base, there was a span of 9 bases. The CDR3 length is 14 residues. The V gene's germline CDR1 is LNHDA and CDR2 SQIVND (reference sequence). As DNA, the CDR3 is TGTGCCAGTAGTATTGGCCATCAGAACACTGAAGCTTTCTTT. Residues: CASSIGHQNTEAFF.

The genes are TRBV7-9 and TRBJ2-7; 10 bases align to TRBD1. After removal of 5 bases from V and 3 bases from J, the junction contained 10 bases not matched to a gene. The CDR3 runs to 16 residues. Germline V gene data show CDR1 as SEHNR and CDR2 as FQNEAQ (reference sequence). In nucleotides, the CDR3 is TGTGCCAGCAGCACATCCGGGGACAGGGGCCTCTACGAGCAGTACTTC. This sequence encodes CASSTSGDRGLYEQYF. Full variable domain (outside the CDR3, taken from reference TRBV7-9 and TRBJ2-7): DTGVSQNPRHKITKRGQNVTFRCDPISEHNRLYWYRQTLGQGPEFLTYFQNEAQLEKSRLLSDRFSAERPKGSFSTLEIQRTEQGDSAMYLCASSTSGDRGLYEQYFGPGTRLTVT.

Written as DNA, the CDR3 is TGTGCCACCTTGACAGGGGTCTATGGCTACACCTTC. Amino acid sequence: CATLTGVYGYTF. The chain links TRBV19 to TRBJ1-2; 8 bases agree with TRBD1. Losses at the gene ends were 10 bases for V and 4 bases for J; bases not matched to a gene: 5. CDR3 length equals 12 residues. Germline CDR1 reads LNHDA; CDR2 reads SQIVND (reference sequence). The whole variable domain, remainder taken from reference TRBV19 and TRBJ1-2, is DGGITQSPKYLFRKEGQNVTLSCEQNLNHDAMYWYRQDPGQGLRLIYYSQIVNDFQKGDIAEGYSVSREKKESFPLTVTSAQKNPTAFYLCATLTGVYGYTFGSGTRLTVV.